The subject of this entry is one T cell receptor (beta chain). Its antigen is still unknown. This entry is derived from a study of T cell repertoires in cytomegalovirus infection. About the study: Both CMV infection and a matching HLA type were indicated by public TCR beta signatures. Study-level findings and limits: Cumulated frequencies of public TCR beta families served to identify carriers of CMV plus the relevant HLA. HLA-C-restricted CMV-specific TCR beta clonotypes were dominant in the ex vivo response.

Deletions cut 4 bases from V and 0 bases from J, with 16 bases between. This CDR3 is 17 amino acids long. Germline CDR1 and CDR2: SGHDN and FVKESK. TCRdb redid the calling of the reads with MiXCR, one entry per CDR3 protein. The sample lists roughly 570,000 distinct CDR3 sequences; roughly 43% were seen once. The TCR sequence derives from a human donor in good health (CMV status not recorded). Some clones in this sample may be carry-over from other donors' samples. This specimen consisted of cultured PBMCs, obtained from culture after CMV antigen stimulation. The chain joins TRBV14 to TRBJ2-4, with D unresolved. The CDR3 nucleotides read TGTGCCAGCAGCCCTGGTATCGAGGTTCTAGCCAAAAACATTCAGTACTTC. Protein sequence: CASSPGIEVLAKNIQYF.